These 26 T cell receptor beta chains share one sample of origin, sequenced in a study of control samples from healthy donors and cancer patients. The data were produced by immunoSEQ multiplex PCR, yet TCRdb's version contains in-frame clones alone and is incomplete. The profile covers roughly 400,000 clones, with roughly 90% appearing a single time and 5.5% to 7.5% taken by the ten largest. The source material was PBMCs. The receptors derive from a man aged 40-50 years with head and neck cancer.

This chain uses TRBV5-4 with TRBJ2-7; D is ambiguous. V was trimmed by 0 bases and J by 2 bases, leaving 6 bases between them. The length of the CDR3 is 13 residues. Germline CDR1 is SGHNT and CDR2 is YYREEE (reference sequence). CDR3 sequence: CASSLGRAYEQYF. The CDR3 region has the DNA TGTGCCAGCAGCTTGGGTCGGGCCTACGAGCAGTACTTC.

DNA for the CDR3: TGCGCCAGCAGCCAAGTCCCAGCAGGGAACATGAACACTGAAGCTTTCTTT. Protein sequence: CASSQVPAGNMNTEAFF. The chain links TRBV4-3 to TRBJ1-1; TRBD1 is a possible D gene (5 bases). The CDR3 has 17 residues. Germline CDR1 is LGHNA and CDR2 is YSLEER. The V end lost 1 base, the J end lost 0 bases, and 15 bases lay between the germline ends.

The chain recombines TRBV10-3 with TRBJ1-3, with TRBD1 as a possible D gene (6 bases). From germline, CDR1 is ENHRY and CDR2 SYGVKD. V gave up 6 bases and J gave up 1 base, with 10 bases separating them. The CDR3 has 14 residues. The CDR3 DNA reads as TGTGCCATCAGCGACAGGTTTTCTGGAAACACCATATATTTT. As protein: CAISDRFSGNTIYF.

The chain is built from TRBV27 and TRBJ1-5; D possibly corresponds to TRBD1 (5 bases). This CDR3 spans 16 amino acids. Germline CDR1 and CDR2: MNHEY and SMNVEV (reference sequence). Trimming stripped 2 bases from V and 1 base from J, with 12 bases between. This CDR3 reads CASSLNGRVSNQPQHF. For the CDR3, the DNA is TGTGCCAGCAGTTTAAATGGCAGGGTCAGCAATCAGCCCCAGCATTTT.

This clone was observed once. The V and J genes are TRBV6-5 and TRBJ1-5; no definite D call. Looked up from germline, CDR1 is MNHEY and CDR2 is SVGAGI. This CDR3 contains 15 residues. V lost 2 bases to trimming and J lost 0 bases, with 8 bases between them. CDR3 sequence: CASSYSPYSNQPQHF. Here the CDR3 DNA reads TGTGCCAGCAGTTACAGTCCTTATAGCAATCAGCCCCAGCATTTT.

V gene TRBV7-2 combines with J gene TRBJ2-5; a weak D match, TRBD1 (6 bases). The V end lost 4 bases, the J end lost 2 bases, and 14 bases lay between the germline ends. From germline, CDR1 is SGHTA and CDR2 FQGNSA. This CDR3 has 15 amino acids. The DNA of the CDR3 is TGTGCCAGCAGCTCAGGACAGTCGGAACAAGAGACCCAGTACTTC. Amino acid sequence: CASSSGQSEQETQYF.

CDR3 loop: CASSTLRDSPLHF. CDR3 coding DNA: TGTGCCAGCAGTACACTTCGGGATTCACCCCTCCACTTT. This chain connects TRBV27 to TRBJ1-6, with unresolved D. The CDR3 consists of 13 residues. V dropped 5 bases and J dropped 8 bases, with 10 bases sitting between them. Per the germline V gene, CDR1 is MNHEY and CDR2 is SMNVEV (reference sequence).

The V and J genes are TRBV3-1 (or the pseudogene TRBV3-2) and TRBJ1-6, with no clear D. The CDR3 sequence is 15 residues long. V shed 1 base and J shed 10 bases, with 14 bases lying between them. Per germline, CDR1 LGHDT and CDR2 YNNKEL (reference sequence). The CDR3 here is CASSQGLHYQSPLHF. CDR3 bases: TGTGCCAGCAGCCAAGGGTTACATTACCAGTCACCCCTCCACTTT.

The genes are TRBV30 and TRBJ2-7; maybe TRBD2 (5 bases). CDR1 is GTSNPN, CDR2 SVGIG, per germline (reference sequence). The CDR3 is 14 amino acids. V was pared by 1 base and J by 3 bases, with 13 bases between. The CDR3 region has the DNA TGTGCCTGGAGTGACTGGGGAGACCGCTACGAGCAGTACTTC. Translation gives CAWSDWGDRYEQYF.

This chain uses TRBV7-9 with TRBJ1-3, with D possibly being TRBD1 (5 bases). The V gene lost 1 base and the J gene lost 0 bases, with 13 bases spanning the gap. CDR1 and CDR2 from the germline V gene are SEHNR and FQNEAQ (reference sequence). The CDR3 runs 17 residues. CDR3 amino acids: CASSLGPGRYSGNTIYF. DNA for the CDR3: TGTGCCAGCAGCTTAGGCCCGGGACGGTACTCTGGAAACACCATATATTTT.

The rearrangement joins TRBV11-2 to TRBJ2-5; D might be TRBD1 or TRBD2, each matching 5 bases. Germline V gene data show CDR1 as SGHAT and CDR2 as FQNNGV. The CDR3 loop spans 12 amino acids. V lost 0 bases to trimming and J lost 11 bases, with 10 bases between them. In DNA form, the CDR3 reads TGTGCCAGCAGCTTAGATGATTGGGGGCAGTACTTC. This codes for CASSLDDWGQYF.

The chain joins TRBV7-9 to TRBJ1-3, with D hard to call. V lost 5 bases and J lost 1, with 6 bases in between. Per the germline V gene, CDR1 is SEHNR and CDR2 is FQNEAQ (reference sequence). The CDR3 totals 13 residues. The CDR3 loop is CASSPGSGNTIYF. In DNA form, the CDR3 reads TGTGCCAGCAGCCCTGGGTCTGGAAACACCATATATTTT.

The V and J genes are TRBV9 and TRBJ1-4; 7 nucleotides agree with TRBD1. The CDR3 has 15 amino acids. Germline CDR1 reads SGDLS; CDR2 reads YYNGEE. J gave up 4 bases and V 3 bases, and 6 bases lay outside the gene matches. CDR3 coding DNA: TGTGCCAGCAGCGCGACAGGGAACGGTAATGAAAAACTGTTTTTT. The encoded protein is CASSATGNGNEKLFF.

A single count supports this clone. The chain links TRBV18 to TRBJ2-7; D may match TRBD1 or TRBD2 (5 bases each). Germline V lookup: CDR1 KGHSH, CDR2 LQKENI. This CDR3 has 14 residues. With 4 bases removed from V and 1 base from J, the gap between germline ends came to 11 bases. The DNA of the CDR3 is TGTGCCAGCTCACGGGACGGGCTATCCTACGAGCAGTACTTC. Its translation is CASSRDGLSYEQYF.

This chain connects TRBV7-9 to TRBJ2-7; D is unclear. Per germline, CDR1 SEHNR and CDR2 FQNEAQ (reference sequence). CDR3 length: 16 amino acids. Deletions cut 4 bases from V and 3 bases from J, with 19 bases between. The chain's CDR3 is CASSSRSAPGFYEQYF. The DNA for the CDR3 is TGTGCCAGCAGCTCCCGTTCGGCCCCTGGATTCTACGAGCAGTACTTC. Based on the CDR3 plus reference TRBV7-9 and TRBJ2-7, the full variable domain is DTGVSQNPRHKITKRGQNVTFRCDPISEHNRLYWYRQTLGQGPEFLTYFQNEAQLEKSRLLSDRFSAERPKGSFSTLEIQRTEQGDSAMYLCASSSRSAPGFYEQYFGPGTRLTVT.

The V gene is TRBV5-6, the J gene TRBJ1-2; D gene unclear. The germline V gene has CDR1 SGHDT and CDR2 YYEEEE. The length of the CDR3 is 14 residues. V dropped 1 base and J dropped 3 bases, with 10 bases sitting between them. CDR3 amino acids: CASSLNGRDYGYTF. The CDR3 DNA reads TGTGCCAGCAGCTTGAACGGTCGGGACTATGGCTACACCTTC.

This chain connects TRBV12-2 to TRBJ1-2. TRBV12-2 is a pseudogene segment. The CDR3 runs 15 residues. CDR3 protein: CASRYPTGRSYGYTF. The CDR3 region has the DNA TGTGCAAGTCGCTACCCGACGGGGCGGTCATATGGCTACACCTTC.

The gene calls are TRBV10-2 and TRBJ1-1; D is uncertain. Trimming stripped 4 bases from V and 6 bases from J, with 9 bases between. Germline V gives CDR1 WSHSY, CDR2 SAAADI. The CDR3 sequence is 12 residues long. CDR3 sequence reads: CASSGRPSEAFF. The CDR3, as DNA: TGCGCCAGCAGTGGCAGGCCCTCTGAAGCTTTCTTT.

CDR3 bases: TGTGCCAGCAGTAACACAGGGGGCTGGGGCTACACCTTC. It encodes CASSNTGGWGYTF. J is TRBJ1-2 and V is TRBV6-5, with 9 positions matching TRBD1. CDR1 and CDR2 (germline): MNHEY, SVGAGI. The V segment lost 5 bases and the J segment 8 bases; nucleotides outside the gene matches: 6. CDR3 length: 13 residues.

For this clone: Other nucleotide sequences from this sample produce the same CDR3. The chain uses TRBV5-1 and TRBJ2-7, with D possibly called TRBD1 or TRBD2 (6 bases each). Trimming left V 4 bases short and J 4 bases short, with 15 bases between. CDR1 SGHRS and CDR2 YFSETQ come from the germline V gene. This CDR3 has 14 residues. DNA for the CDR3: TGCGCCAGCAGCGGCGGTGGAGGGGGTTACGAGCAGTACTTC. It yields the protein CASSGGGGGYEQYF.

This clone appeared once. The chain carries TRBV6-5 and TRBJ1-2, with D unresolved. The ends were cut back, 5 bases at V and 4 bases at J, with 11 bases in the middle. Germline values: CDR1 MNHEY, CDR2 SVGAGI. CDR3 size: 13 residues. The CDR3 reads CASSNTEIYGYTF. The DNA for the CDR3 is TGTGCCAGCAGTAATACAGAGATCTATGGCTACACCTTC.

The chain's CDR3 is CATSRDRRLTEAFF. The CDR3 coding sequence is TGTGCCACCAGCAGAGATCGTCGCCTTACTGAAGCTTTCTTT. The rearrangement links TRBV15 to TRBJ1-1, with D uncertain. V was trimmed by 0 bases and J by 5 bases, leaving 10 bases between them. The germline V gene encodes CDR1 LNHNV and CDR2 YYDKDF (reference sequence). The CDR3 extends over 14 amino acids.

The rearrangement links TRBV18 to TRBJ1-5, with TRBD1 as a possible D gene (5 bases). This CDR3 contains 16 residues. Per germline, CDR1 KGHSH and CDR2 LQKENI. Trimming cost V 6 bases and J 4 bases, with 19 bases left between them. CDR3 nucleotides: TGTGCCAGCTCCGTCGGGCCCCAGGGAGGGAATCAGCCCCAGCATTTT. It is translated as CASSVGPQGGNQPQHF.

The rearrangement links TRBV19 to TRBJ2-7; D is possibly TRBD1 (5 bases). The germline V gene has CDR1 LNHDA and CDR2 SQIVND (reference sequence). This CDR3 comprises 12 residues. The V end was cut by 1 base, the J end by 5 bases, with 6 bases between. CDR3 sequence (DNA): TGTGCCAGTAGTATAGCAGGGAACGAGCAGTACTTC. It encodes CASSIAGNEQYF.

The chain carries TRBV7-2 and TRBJ2-1; D not certain. V was cut by 5 bases and J by 7 bases, with 12 bases left in between. Germline CDR1 SGHTA, CDR2 FQGNSA. CDR3 length: 13 residues. CDR3 loop: CASSPLGWNEQFF. The CDR3 coding sequence is TGTGCCAGCAGCCCACTTGGATGGAATGAGCAGTTCTTC.

This sequence joins TRBV2 and TRBJ1-3; D is uncertain. The germline V gene encodes CDR1 SNHLY and CDR2 FYNNEI. The CDR3 is 12 residues long. V lost 3 bases and J lost 4, with 4 bases in between. The CDR3 bases are TGTGCCAGCAGTGAGCGCGGAAACACCATATATTTT. Residues: CASSERGNTIYF.